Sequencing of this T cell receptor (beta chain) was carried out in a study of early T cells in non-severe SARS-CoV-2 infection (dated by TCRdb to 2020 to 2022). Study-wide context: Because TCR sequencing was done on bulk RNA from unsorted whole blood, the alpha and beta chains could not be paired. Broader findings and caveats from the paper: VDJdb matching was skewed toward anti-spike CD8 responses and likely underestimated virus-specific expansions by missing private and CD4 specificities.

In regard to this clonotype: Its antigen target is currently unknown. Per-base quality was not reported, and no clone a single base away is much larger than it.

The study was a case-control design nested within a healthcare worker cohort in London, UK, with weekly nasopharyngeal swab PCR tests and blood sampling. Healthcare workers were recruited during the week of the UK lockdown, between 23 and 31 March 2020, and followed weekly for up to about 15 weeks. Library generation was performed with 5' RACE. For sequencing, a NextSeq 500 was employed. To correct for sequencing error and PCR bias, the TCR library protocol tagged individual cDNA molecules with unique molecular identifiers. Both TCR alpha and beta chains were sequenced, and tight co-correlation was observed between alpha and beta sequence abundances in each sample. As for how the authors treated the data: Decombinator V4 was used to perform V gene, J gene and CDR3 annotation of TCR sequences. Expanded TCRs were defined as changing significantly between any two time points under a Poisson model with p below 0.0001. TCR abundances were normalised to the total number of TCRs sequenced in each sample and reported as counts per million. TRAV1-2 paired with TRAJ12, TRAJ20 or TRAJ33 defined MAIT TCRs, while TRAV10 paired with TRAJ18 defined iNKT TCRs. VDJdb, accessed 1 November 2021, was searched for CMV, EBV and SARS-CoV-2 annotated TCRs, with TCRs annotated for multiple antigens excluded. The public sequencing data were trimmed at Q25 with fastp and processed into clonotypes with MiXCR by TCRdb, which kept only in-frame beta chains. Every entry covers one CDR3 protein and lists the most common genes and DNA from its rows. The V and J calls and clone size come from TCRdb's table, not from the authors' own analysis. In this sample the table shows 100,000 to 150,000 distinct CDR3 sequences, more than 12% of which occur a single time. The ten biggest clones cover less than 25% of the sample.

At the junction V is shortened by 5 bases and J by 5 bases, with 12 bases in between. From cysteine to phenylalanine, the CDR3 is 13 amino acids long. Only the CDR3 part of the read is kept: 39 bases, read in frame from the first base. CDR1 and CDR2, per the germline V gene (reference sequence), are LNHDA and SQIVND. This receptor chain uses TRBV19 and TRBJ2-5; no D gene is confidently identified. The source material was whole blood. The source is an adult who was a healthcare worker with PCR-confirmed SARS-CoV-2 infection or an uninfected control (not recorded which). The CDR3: CASSENSRETQYF. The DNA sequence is TGTGCCAGTAGTGAAAACTCCCGGGAGACCCAGTACTTC.